A single sample is the source of the 23 T cell receptor beta chains below, sequenced in a study of blood T cell repertoires in COVID-19 (dated by TCRdb to the early 2020s). Libraries were made using the immunoSEQ multiplex PCR assay. TCRdb retrieved this table from immuneACCESS and kept in-frame rearrangements only. Not all clones are present; in checked studies, unresolved V genes account for under half, and no reason is known for the remainder. This sample has approximately 65,000 clones in its table, and approximately 80% of those were observed once. The ten largest clones represent 20% to 25% of the sample. Material for sequencing was peripheral blood. These receptors originate from a human donor in a cohort sampled during active COVID-19.

The rearrangement joins TRBV20-1 to TRBJ1-4, with D possibly matching TRBD1 (6 bases). The germline V and J ends were trimmed by 6 bases and 8 bases, with 10 bases remaining between them. The V gene's germline CDR1 is DFQATT and CDR2 SNEGSKA (reference sequence). The CDR3 runs to 11 residues. The CDR3 protein is CSAPDREKLFF. The CDR3 DNA follows: TGCAGTGCCCCCGACAGGGAAAAACTGTTTTTT.

This clone appeared a single time. The chain uses TRBV5-8 and TRBJ2-1, with 9 bases matching TRBD1. The CDR3 contains 14 residues. V was clipped by 9 bases and J by 4 bases; unmatched bases: 8. From germline, CDR1 is SGHTS and CDR2 YDEGEE. The CDR3 loop reads CATGPGQGYNEQFF. As DNA, the CDR3 is TGTGCCACCGGGCCGGGACAGGGATACAATGAGCAGTTCTTC. Variable domain in full (rest from reference TRBV5-8 and TRBJ2-1): EAGVTQSPTHLIKTRGQQATLRCSPISGHTSVYWYQQALGLGLQFLLWYDEGEERNRGNFPPRFSGRQFPNYSSELNVNALELEDSALYLCATGPGQGYNEQFFGPGTRLTVL.

The V gene is TRBV5-1, the J gene TRBJ2-7, with a tentative D call TRBD1 (5 bases). The germline V gene has CDR1 SGHRS and CDR2 YFSETQ. The CDR3 runs 13 residues. V lost 0 bases and J 6 bases, leaving 10 bases between the germline ends. CDR3 DNA: TGCGCCAGCAGCTTGGACCAGGGCGGCGAGCAGTACTTC. Translated, it gives CASSLDQGGEQYF.

V usage is TRBV9 and J usage is TRBJ2-7; 9 bases are shared with TRBD1. Germline assignment: CDR1 SGDLS and CDR2 YYNGEE. CDR3 size: 14 residues. The V segment lost 3 bases and the J segment 5 bases; nucleotides outside the gene matches: 6. The CDR3 region has the DNA TGTGCCAGCAGCGATGGACAGGGGAGGCACGAGCAGTACTTC. Translated, it gives CASSDGQGRHEQYF. Complete variable domain (other parts from reference TRBV9 and TRBJ2-7): DSGVTQTPKHLITATGQRVTLRCSPRSGDLSVYWYQQSLDQGLQFLIQYYNGEERAKGNILERFSAQQFPDLHSELNLSSLELGDSALYFCASSDGQGRHEQYFGPGTRLTVT.

This rearrangement joins TRBV4-2 to TRBJ1-6; D is uncertain. Per germline, CDR1 LGHNA and CDR2 YNFKEQ. V shed 1 base and J shed 3 bases, with 10 bases lying between them. The length of the CDR3 is 16 residues. CDR3 bases: TGTGCCAGCAGCCAAGTCGCGGGAGACTATAATTCACCCCTCCACTTT. Its translation is CASSQVAGDYNSPLHF.

The chain carries TRBV7-9 and TRBJ2-7; 10 nucleotides agree with TRBD2. With 4 bases clipped from V and 6 bases from J, the junction kept 9 bases outside the gene matches. There are 15 residues in the CDR3. Germline CDR1 reads SEHNR; CDR2 reads FQNEAQ (reference sequence). CDR3 region: CASSSSLAGAAEQYF. In DNA, the CDR3 is TGTGCCAGCAGCTCCTCCCTAGCGGGAGCGGCCGAGCAGTACTTC.

The rearrangement joins TRBV18 to TRBJ1-6; D is unclear. This CDR3 region has 15 residues. V gave up 3 bases and J gave up 0 bases, with 6 bases separating them. Germline V gives CDR1 KGHSH, CDR2 LQKENI. The CDR3: CASSPEGSYNSPLHF. The DNA of the CDR3 is TGTGCCAGCTCACCCGAGGGCTCCTATAATTCACCCCTCCACTTT.

The genes are TRBV7-9 and TRBJ2-7; D is unclear. The CDR3 runs to 12 residues. With 3 bases removed from V and 7 bases from J, the gap between germline ends came to 10 bases. Germline V lookup: CDR1 SEHNR, CDR2 FQNEAQ (reference sequence). CDR3 amino acids: CASSFLYGEQYF. The CDR3 region has the DNA TGTGCCAGCAGCTTTCTCTACGGGGAGCAGTACTTC.

This chain links TRBV27 with TRBJ1-2; 9 bases align to TRBD1. Germline V gene lookup returns CDR1 MNHEY and CDR2 SMNVEV (reference sequence). CDR3 size: 13 residues. Germline trimming cut 4 bases from V and 3 bases from J; bases unmatched to any gene: 0. This CDR3 is CASSWDRDYGYTF. In DNA, the CDR3 is TGTGCCAGCAGTTGGGACAGGGACTATGGCTACACCTTC.

The chain is built from TRBV6-5 and TRBJ2-2; D ambiguous. The CDR3 covers 12 residues. Germline CDR1 MNHEY, CDR2 SVGAGI. V was clipped by 0 bases and J by 8 bases, with 4 bases between them. The CDR3 DNA reads as TGTGCCAGCAGTTACTCGACTGGGGAGCTGTTTTTT. It yields the protein CASSYSTGELFF.

The chain is built from TRBV29-1 and TRBJ1-1, with 8 bases lining up with TRBD1. The CDR3 consists of 13 residues. Germline trimming cut 6 bases from V and 1 base from J; bases unmatched to any gene: 4. The V gene's germline CDR1 is SQVTM and CDR2 ANQGSEA. DNA for the CDR3: TGCAGCGTCGCGGGACAGGCGAACACTGAAGCTTTCTTT. Amino acid sequence: CSVAGQANTEAFF.

CDR3 sequence: CASSKGGGGTGELFF. CDR3 bases: TGTGCCAGCAGCAAAGGGGGGGGCGGCACCGGGGAGCTGTTTTTT. The V and J genes are TRBV28 and TRBJ2-2; D is possibly TRBD2 (7 bases). Between the trimmed V and J ends, which lost 6 bases and 4 bases, there was a span of 15 bases. The CDR3 covers 15 residues. Germline V lookup: CDR1 MDHEN, CDR2 SYDVKM.

This clone was seen only once. The chain has TRBV11-2 and TRBJ2-7; 14 bases match TRBD2. V lost 6 bases and J lost 2; bases outside the gene matches: 12. Per germline, CDR1 SGHAT and CDR2 FQNNGV. CDR3 length: 18 residues. CDR3 amino acids: CASRQLWTSGRLTYEQYF. CDR3 sequence (DNA): TGTGCCAGCAGGCAACTCTGGACTAGCGGGAGGCTTACCTACGAGCAGTACTTC.

This chain links TRBV6-6 with TRBJ2-5; D might be TRBD2 (6 bases). This CDR3 region has 12 residues. V was clipped by 3 bases and J by 5 bases, with 7 bases between them. Germline loops: CDR1 MNHNY, CDR2 SVGAGI (reference sequence). In DNA form, the CDR3 reads TGTGCCAGCAGTTATGGGGGGGAGACCCAGTACTTC. It specifies CASSYGGETQYF.

The J gene is TRBJ2-3, the V gene TRBV4-3, with TRBD2 matching over 8 bases. The CDR3 is 15 amino acids. Germline values: CDR1 LGHNA, CDR2 YSLEER. Trimming removed 5 bases from V and 2 bases from J; junction bases left unmatched: 6. CDR3 sequence reads: CASSTHSGDTDTQYF. In nucleotides, the CDR3 is TGCGCCAGCAGCACTCATAGCGGGGACACAGATACGCAGTATTTT.

The chain employs TRBV5-6 and TRBJ2-2, with D maybe TRBD1 (6 bases). The CDR3 sequence is 14 residues long. The V end was cut by 1 base, the J end by 4 bases, with 8 bases between. Looked up from germline, CDR1 is SGHDT and CDR2 is YYEEEE. CDR3: CASSLIGGTGELFF. CDR3 in DNA: TGTGCCAGCAGCTTGATAGGGGGCACCGGGGAGCTGTTTTTT.

The J gene is TRBJ2-7, the V gene TRBV19; tentative D call: TRBD1 (7 bases). The germline gives CDR1 LNHDA, CDR2 SQIVND (reference sequence). The CDR3 runs to 13 residues. V was cut by 3 bases and J by 6 bases, with 12 bases left in between. The CDR3 sequence is CASSIRGEGEQYF. In DNA, the CDR3 is TGTGCCAGTAGTATCAGGGGGGAAGGCGAGCAGTACTTC.

A few counts support this clone. This chain links TRBV6-5 with TRBJ2-7; 10 bases are shared with TRBD2. Trimming at V came to 9 bases and at J to 4 bases, leaving 9 bases not matched to a gene. Per germline, CDR1 MNHEY and CDR2 SVGAGI. CDR3 length equals 14 residues. The DNA for the CDR3 is TGTGCCAGTTCGGCTAGCGGGGGACCATACGAGCAGTACTTC. Translating gives CASSASGGPYEQYF.

The V and J genes are TRBV28 and TRBJ1-4; TRBD1 aligns across 10 bases. Germline CDR1 reads MDHEN; CDR2 reads SYDVKM. This CDR3 is built from 15 residues. With V trimmed by 0 bases and J by 8 bases, 3 bases remained unmatched. CDR3: CASSLWRTGGEKLFF. Here the CDR3 DNA reads TGTGCCAGCAGTTTATGGAGGACAGGGGGGGAAAAACTGTTTTTT.

The chain carries TRBV6-5 and TRBJ2-1; maybe TRBD1 (7 bases). Trimming stripped 5 bases from V and 4 bases from J, with 12 bases between. The CDR3 contains 14 residues. Germline V CDR1 and CDR2: MNHEY, SVGAGI. CDR3 nucleotides: TGTGCCAGCAGTCGACAGGGAGGTTACAATGAGCAGTTCTTC. This encodes CASSRQGGYNEQFF.

The CDR3 coding sequence is TGTGCCAGCACCACTAACGGACTCTACGAGCAGTACTTC. Translation: CASTTNGLYEQYF. The chain recombines TRBV7-9 with TRBJ2-7, with D possibly matching TRBD2 (5 bases). V lost 7 bases, J lost 3 bases, and 13 bases lay in between. The CDR3 sequence is 13 residues long. Germline loops: CDR1 SEHNR, CDR2 FQNEAQ (reference sequence).

The genes are TRBV30 and TRBJ1-2; D ambiguous. V was clipped by 2 bases and J by 4 bases, with 14 bases between them. The CDR3 has 14 amino acids. Germline CDR1 is GTSNPN and CDR2 is SVGIG (reference sequence). CDR3 sequence reads: CAWSYQISGYGYTF. The CDR3 nucleotides are TGTGCCTGGAGTTATCAGATTTCGGGCTATGGCTACACCTTC.

The chain employs TRBV5-4 and TRBJ2-7, with 10 bases matching TRBD2. The CDR3 totals 15 residues. CDR1 and CDR2 from the germline V gene are SGHNT and YYREEE (reference sequence). After removal of 1 base from V and 5 bases from J, the junction contained 6 bases not matched to a gene. The CDR3 DNA is TGTGCCAGCAGCTTGAAGCCTAGCGGGAGTAACGAGCAGTACTTC. Translation gives CASSLKPSGSNEQYF.